The rows below give T cell receptor beta chains drawn from one sample of a study of blood T cell repertoires in COVID-19. The data were produced by immunoSEQ multiplex PCR, yet TCRdb's version contains in-frame clones alone and is incomplete. In the table there are roughly 200,000 clones, 75% to 90% of which are singletons. What was sequenced was PBMCs or T cells enriched from blood (not recorded which). These receptors were collected from a man aged 35 to 55 who had recovered from COVID-19. Both conserved end residues are part of each CDR3. Fields, in order: D gene, clone size, J gene, V gene, CDR3 protein, CDR3 DNA. D genes are given only for firm matches. Clone size, where shown, is once, few, many, or a class for clones that have expanded.

>TRBD1|few|TRBJ1-5|TRBV19
CASSIEDRGNQPQHF
TGTGCCAGTAGTATCGAGGACAGGGGTAATCAGCCCCAGCATTTT
>-|once|TRBJ2-5|TRBV9
CASSDLTVETQYF
TGTGCCAGCAGCGACCTGACAGTTGAGACCCAGTACTTC
>-|-|TRBJ1-1|TRBV9
CASSVGTVIMNTEAFF
TGTGCCAGCAGCGTAGGGACAGTTATCATGAACACTGAAGCTTTCTTT
>-|-|TRBJ1-4|TRBV15
CATSRVVQDGKLFF
TGTGCCACCAGCAGAGTTGTGCAGGATGGAAAACTGTTTTTT
>-|once|TRBJ2-6|TRBV5-6
CASSFPFSGANVLTF
TGTGCCAGCAGTTTTCCATTCTCTGGGGCCAACGTCCTGACTTTC
>-|-|TRBJ2-2|TRBV9
CASSVGVNPNTGELFF
TGTGCCAGCAGCGTAGGTGTCAATCCGAACACCGGGGAGCTGTTTTTT
>-|-|TRBJ2-5|TRBV23-1
CASGRDCEYQETQYF
TGCGCCAGCGGCCGGGACTGCGAGTACCAAGAGACCCAGTACTTC
>TRBD1|-|TRBJ1-2|TRBV12-5
CASGLAAGGGYTF
TGTGCTAGTGGTTTGGCTGCAGGGGGCGGCTACACCTTC
>-|-|TRBJ1-3|TRBV30
CAWSVRGRTGNTIYF
TGTGCCTGGAGTGTAAGGGGTCGGACTGGAAACACCATATATTTT
>TRBD1|-|TRBJ1-2|TRBV3-1/TRBV3-2
CASSHRQGYGYTF
TGTGCCAGCAGCCACAGACAGGGGTACGGCTACACCTTC
>-|-|TRBJ1-3|TRBV5-1
CASSLAMGGSGNTIYF
TGCGCCAGCAGCTTGGCCATGGGGGGTTCTGGAAACACCATATATTTT
>-|-|TRBJ1-1|TRBV10-1
CASSELETTEAFF
TGCGCCAGCAGTGAGTTGGAGACCACTGAAGCTTTCTTT
>TRBD1|-|TRBJ2-1|TRBV14
CASRPGQGYNEQFF
TGTGCCAGCAGGCCGGGACAGGGATATAATGAGCAGTTCTTC
>TRBD1|-|TRBJ2-5|TRBV7-9
CASSQGQGVETQYF
TGTGCCAGCAGCCAAGGACAGGGGGTAGAGACCCAGTACTTC
>TRBD1|-|TRBJ1-1|TRBV7-3
CASSLTGQAGPYTEAFF
TGTGCCAGCAGCTTAACCGGACAGGCCGGGCCTTATACCGAAGCTTTCTTT
>-|few|TRBJ1-2|TRBV2
CASRADSFYGYTF
TGTGCCAGCAGGGCCGACAGCTTCTATGGCTACACCTTC
>TRBD2|once|TRBJ2-3|TRBV14
CASSHPSGRTDTQYF
TGTGCCAGCAGCCACCCTAGCGGGAGGACAGATACGCAGTATTTT
>-|-|TRBJ1-5|TRBV7-9
CASSLARGLSNQPQHF
TGTGCCAGCAGCTTAGCACGGGGATTGAGCAATCAGCCCCAGCATTTT
>-|-|TRBJ1-6|TRBV19
CASSIDGASISPLHF
TGTGCCAGTAGTATTGACGGAGCATCCATTTCACCCCTCCACTTT
>TRBD1|-|TRBJ1-4|TRBV11-3
CASSLPLGQGSEKLFF
TGTGCCAGCAGCTTACCCCTCGGACAGGGAAGTGAAAAACTGTTTTTT
>-|once|TRBJ1-2|TRBV10-3
CAISGTGLNYGYTF
TGTGCCATCAGTGGAACAGGGCTTAACTATGGCTACACCTTC
>-|-|TRBJ2-2|TRBV11-2
CASSPGAGELFF
TGTGCCAGCAGCCCCGGGGCCGGGGAGCTGTTTTTT
>-|-|TRBJ1-1|TRBV6-1
CASSEAQGNTEAFF
TGTGCCAGCAGTGAAGCACAGGGGAACACTGAAGCTTTCTTT
>-|-|TRBJ1-3|TRBV28
CASSFAQLGNTIYF
TGTGCCAGCAGTTTTGCACAGCTTGGAAACACCATATATTTT
>TRBD2|-|TRBJ2-5|TRBV6-6
CASSRGTSGQETQYF
TGTGCCAGCAGCCGCGGGACTAGCGGACAAGAGACCCAGTACTTC
>-|-|TRBJ1-5|TRBV7-8
CASSPNTGGWNQPQHF
TGTGCCAGCAGCCCTAATACGGGTGGATGGAATCAGCCCCAGCATTTT
>TRBD2|-|TRBJ2-1|TRBV5-8
CASSSRGDSYNEQFF
TGTGCCAGCAGCTCGCGGGGGGACTCCTACAATGAGCAGTTCTTC
>-|-|TRBJ1-2|TRBV9
CASSVDGHYYGYTF
TGTGCCAGCAGCGTAGATGGACATTACTATGGCTACACCTTC
>-|-|TRBJ1-1|TRBV30
CAWSLGPGGNTEAFF
TGTGCCTGGAGTCTAGGACCGGGGGGGAACACTGAAGCTTTCTTT
>TRBD1|-|TRBJ1-5|TRBV5-6
CASSSWGQVNQPQHF
TGTGCCAGCAGCTCGTGGGGACAGGTGAATCAGCCCCAGCATTTT
>-|-|TRBJ1-1|TRBV19
CASTQGGGAGEAFF
TGTGCCAGTACCCAAGGGGGAGGGGCTGGTGAAGCTTTCTTT
>-|-|TRBJ1-2|TRBV7-8
CASSATTVRYGYTF
TGTGCCAGCAGCGCAACGACAGTACGCTATGGCTACACCTTC
>-|-|TRBJ1-1|TRBV7-3
CASSFISGNTEAFF
TGTGCCAGCAGCTTTATCTCAGGGAACACTGAAGCTTTCTTT
>-|once|TRBJ2-7|TRBV28
CASSSPARGHEQYF
TGTGCCAGCAGTTCACCGGCCAGGGGCCACGAGCAGTACTTC
>TRBD1|-|TRBJ2-3|TRBV7-3
CASSPRQGGDTQYF
TGTGCCAGCAGCCCTCGACAGGGTGGAGATACGCAGTATTTT
>-|-|TRBJ1-2|TRBV30
CAWIGVVGYTF
TGTGCCTGGATTGGAGTGGTTGGCTACACCTTC
>-|-|TRBJ1-2|TRBV6-4
CASSVGIREFNYGYTF
TGTGCCAGCAGTGTTGGGATCCGGGAGTTCAACTATGGCTACACCTTC
>-|few|TRBJ2-6|TRBV29-1
CSVDGGANVLTF
TGCAGCGTTGACGGTGGGGCCAACGTCCTGACTTTC
>-|-|TRBJ1-1|TRBV19
CASSIPGMNTEAFF
TGTGCCAGTAGTATCCCAGGAATGAACACTGAAGCTTTCTTT
>-|-|TRBJ2-3|TRBV5-1
CASSGPLPDTQYF
TGCGCCAGCAGCGGCCCCCTGCCAGATACGCAGTATTTT
>-|-|TRBJ1-3|TRBV7-6
CASSLDQGLLSGNTIYF
TGTGCCAGCAGCTTAGATCAAGGACTCCTCTCTGGAAACACCATATATTTT
>-|-|TRBJ2-1|TRBV29-1
CSVRLGYNEQFF
TGCAGCGTTCGACTAGGGTACAATGAGCAGTTCTTC
>TRBD2|-|TRBJ2-3|TRBV6-5
CASQLAGLADTQYF
TGTGCCAGTCAACTAGCGGGACTTGCAGATACGCAGTATTTT